This record looks at one TCR beta chain sequence and its context. Its target is unknown. The CDR3 runs 20 residues. Unmatched junction bases numbered 10, after V lost 2 bases and J lost 0 bases. In germline, CDR1 is LGHNT, CDR2 FRNRAP. The sort gate was single viable CD3+CD4+CD8-CD45RO+ cells for memory CD4+ T cells. Positive selection with CD4 microbeads enriched total CD4+ T cells. The record originates from a study of memory CD4+ T cells and cytomegalovirus serostatus. Turning to the study itself: Healthy Belgian adult donors included under ten CMV-positive and fewer than 25 CMV-negative people. Study outcomes and limitations: Each of approximately 70 CMV-associated TCRbeta sequences occurred in one to five individuals.

In the original analysis: After removing out-of-frame reads, around 2,000,000 distinct TCRbeta sequences remained. Assay used: immunoSEQ multiplex PCR; TCRdb lists only in-frame clones, some missing. V and J calls and clone size are copied from that table; D and trimming were computed from the DNA. The table has under 75,000 clones, around 81% seen once. The receptor comes from an adult in good health and CMV-seronegative. Some clones in this sample may be carry-over from other donors' samples. The sequencing input was memory CD4+ T cells from blood. The chain joins TRBV12-5 to TRBJ1-6; 10 bases map to TRBD1. The chain's CDR3 is CASGLMTGGSASSYNSPLHF. The CDR3 coding sequence is TGTGCTAGTGGTTTGATGACAGGGGGCTCCGCCAGCTCCTATAATTCACCCCTCCACTTT.